Listed here are 9 T cell receptor beta chains from one sample, sequenced in a study of T cells after yellow fever vaccination. MiXCR, run by TCRdb on the 5' RACE reads, gives a single entry per CDR3 protein. The table shows a few hundred thousand distinct CDR3 sequences, with around 6.8% occurring only once. The specimen was PBMCs, collected around 45 days after the first yellow fever vaccination. These receptors all come from a man aged 18 to 30 who received the YFV17D yellow fever vaccine.

This clonotype was observed a handful of times. This sequence joins TRBV6-1 and TRBJ1-3; D ambiguous. Germline V gene sequence: CDR1 MNHNS, CDR2 SASEGT. This CDR3 contains 15 residues. Trimming left V 0 bases short and J 3 bases short, with 9 bases between. The CDR3 reads CASSEASRVGNTIYF. Written as DNA, the CDR3 is TGTGCCAGCAGTGAAGCGTCGAGGGTTGGAAACACCATATATTTT.

This clonotype was detected many times. The chain is built from TRBV5-5 and TRBJ2-4; TRBD1 aligns across 10 bases. The length of the CDR3 is 18 residues. The germline V gene encodes CDR1 SGHKS and CDR2 YYEKEE (reference sequence). After removal of 3 bases from V and 1 base from J, the junction contained 10 bases not matched to a gene. The CDR3: CASSSRDRGVGAKNIQYF. CDR3 nucleotides: TGTGCCAGCAGCTCCCGGGACAGGGGTGTAGGGGCCAAAAACATTCAGTACTTC.

Comment on this clonotype: A much larger clone sits a single nucleotide away, making a read error possible. V usage is TRBV6-2 or TRBV6-3 and J usage is TRBJ1-6; D call uncertain. Trimming pared 2 bases from V and 8 bases from J, leaving 4 bases between. Germline CDR1 is MNHEY and CDR2 is SVGEGT. The CDR3 is 12 residues long. The CDR3 protein is CASSYGDSPLHF. CDR3 sequence (DNA): TGTGCCAGCAGTTACGGGGATTCACCCCTCCACTTT.

The CDR3 DNA follows: TGTGCCAGCAGTTTAGGGAGTCAGAGCACTGAAGCTTTCTTT. Translating gives CASSLGSQSTEAFF. This chain links TRBV12-3 or TRBV12-4 with TRBJ1-1; no reliable D call. The V and J ends lost 1 base and 4 bases respectively, with 10 bases between them. This CDR3 region has 14 residues.

The table lists this clonotype with many counts. The CDR3, as DNA: TGTGCCAGCAGCCAAGAAGTCGGGCTGCTACACCAAGAGACCCAGTACTTC. Protein product: CASSQEVGLLHQETQYF. The chain is built from TRBV3-1 and TRBJ2-5; D is unresolved. Trimming took off 0 bases at V and 0 bases at J, with 14 bases between the two ends. Germline V gives CDR1 LGHDT, CDR2 YNNKEL (reference sequence). This CDR3 comprises 17 residues.

This clonotype was counted at least ten times. The chain recombines TRBV5-4 with TRBJ2-7; 8 bases are shared with TRBD1. The CDR3 consists of 14 residues. Germline V lookup: CDR1 SGHNT, CDR2 YYREEE (reference sequence). With 3 bases clipped from V and 3 bases from J, the junction kept 5 bases outside the gene matches. DNA for the CDR3: TGTGCCAGCAGCTCCGGGACAGGCGTCTACGAGCAGTACTTC. Translation: CASSSGTGVYEQYF.

This clonotype was observed a few times. The chain has TRBV20-1 and TRBJ2-6, with D hard to call. Germline V CDR1 and CDR2: DFQATT, SNEGSKA (reference sequence). The CDR3 extends over 17 amino acids. The V and J ends lost 4 bases and 0 bases respectively, with 16 bases between them. CDR3 coding DNA: TGCAGTGCTACCCGCGGCAACACCGCCTCTGGGGCCAACGTCCTGACTTTC. This sequence encodes CSATRGNTASGANVLTF.

This clonotype has a handful of counts. The chain couples TRBV12-3 or TRBV12-4 to TRBJ2-7; D unclear. Trimming stripped 7 bases from V and 6 bases from J, with 13 bases between. The CDR3 contains 12 residues. CDR3 nucleotides: TGTGCCAGCACTCCGAGCCCAGGCGAGCAGTACTTC. This encodes CASTPSPGEQYF.

Ten or more counts support this clonotype. The chain uses TRBV7-8 and TRBJ2-1; D gene ambiguous. Germline assignment: CDR1 SGHVS and CDR2 FQNEAQ. The V end was cut by 3 bases, the J end by 6 bases, with 9 bases between. The CDR3 has 13 residues. CDR3 DNA sequence: TGTGCCAGCAGCTTTTCAGGAACCAATGAGCAGTTCTTC. Protein sequence: CASSFSGTNEQFF.